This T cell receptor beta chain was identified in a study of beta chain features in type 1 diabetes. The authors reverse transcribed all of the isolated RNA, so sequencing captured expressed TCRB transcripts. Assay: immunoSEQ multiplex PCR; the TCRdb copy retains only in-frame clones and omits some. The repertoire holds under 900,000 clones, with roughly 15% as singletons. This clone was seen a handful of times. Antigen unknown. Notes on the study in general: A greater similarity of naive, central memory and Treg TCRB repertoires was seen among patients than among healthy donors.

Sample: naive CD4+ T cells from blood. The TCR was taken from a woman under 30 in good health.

The CDR3 coding sequence is TGCAGCGTCCGGACTGACGGGCTCACTGAAGCTTTCTTT. It encodes CSVRTDGLTEAFF. The chain is built from TRBV29-1 and TRBJ1-1; D is unresolved. Trimming pared 6 bases from V and 4 bases from J, leaving 15 bases between. Per germline, CDR1 SQVTM and CDR2 ANQGSEA. The CDR3 sequence is 13 residues long.